The 17 T cell receptor beta chains presented below share a single source sample, sequenced in a study of graft-versus-host responses after intestinal transplantation. Profiled with immunoSEQ multiplex PCR; TCRdb holds only in-frame clones, not every one. The repertoire includes approximately 89,000 clones, 90% of them detected once, and approximately 16% sits in the top ten. The sample was PBMCs, taken around 68 weeks after intestinal transplant. These receptor sequences come from a human patient who received an intestinal transplant, so some T cells may come from the graft donor.

The rearrangement links TRBV19 to TRBJ2-5; TRBD1 agrees at 10 bases. V lost 5 bases and J lost 5; bases outside the gene matches: 5. The CDR3 is 14 amino acids. CDR1 LNHDA and CDR2 SQIVND come from the germline V gene (reference sequence). CDR3 coding DNA: TGTGCCAGTAGTCAGCCGGGACAGGGGGAGACCCAGTACTTC. It yields the protein CASSQPGQGETQYF. The full variable domain, rest sourced from reference TRBV19 and TRBJ2-5, is DGGITQSPKYLFRKEGQNVTLSCEQNLNHDAMYWYRQDPGQGLRLIYYSQIVNDFQKGDIAEGYSVSREKKESFPLTVTSAQKNPTAFYLCASSQPGQGETQYFGPGTRLLVL.

This chain connects TRBV5-6 to TRBJ2-1, with D tentatively TRBD1 (6 bases). Germline V gene sequence: CDR1 SGHDT, CDR2 YYEEEE. CDR3 length: 14 residues. The V end lost 4 bases, the J end lost 7 bases, and 15 bases lay between the germline ends. The CDR3 DNA follows: TGTGCCAGCAGCACACGGACAGCCTTTAATGAGCAGTTCTTC. This sequence encodes CASSTRTAFNEQFF.

The rearrangement uses TRBV6-1 and TRBJ1-1; 7 bases align to TRBD1. CDR1 is MNHNS, CDR2 SASEGT, per germline. V shed 6 bases, J shed 1 base, and the junction held 5 bases outside the gene matches. The CDR3 consists of 14 residues. CDR3 nucleotides: TGTGCCAGCAGACAGGGGACGGCGAACACTGAAGCTTTCTTT. This sequence encodes CASRQGTANTEAFF.

The chain uses TRBV5-1 and TRBJ2-5, with unresolved D. The CDR3 consists of 13 residues. The germline V gene has CDR1 SGHRS and CDR2 YFSETQ. The germline V and J ends were trimmed by 0 bases and 4 bases, with 7 bases remaining between them. The DNA of the CDR3 is TGCGCCAGCAGCTTGGGGCAGATAGAGACCCAGTACTTC. Protein sequence: CASSLGQIETQYF.

This clone has a single count. The V call is TRBV11-2, the J call TRBJ2-3; D assignment may be TRBD1 or TRBD2 (5 bases each). Germline lookup yields CDR1 SGHAT and CDR2 FQNNGV. This CDR3 has 14 amino acids. Between the trimmed V and J ends, which lost 7 bases and 4 bases, there was a span of 15 bases. In DNA, the CDR3 is TGTGCCAGCATCCCCCCGGGGCGGGCAGATACGCAGTATTTT. This encodes CASIPPGRADTQYF. Full variable domain (remainder filled in from reference TRBV11-2 and TRBJ2-3): EAGVAQSPRYKIIEKRQSVAFWCNPISGHATLYWYQQILGQGPKLLIQFQNNGVVDDSQLPKDRFSAERLKGVDSTLKIQPAKLEDSAVYLCASIPPGRADTQYFGPGTRLTVL.

The CDR3 DNA is TGTGCCAGCAGCATCAGGACAGCTGGAAACACCATATATTTT. This codes for CASSIRTAGNTIYF. V is TRBV7-8 and J is TRBJ1-3, with a tentative D call TRBD1 (6 bases). The CDR3 contains 14 residues. Deletions cut 5 bases from V and 2 bases from J, with 10 bases between. Germline V CDR1 and CDR2: SGHVS, FQNEAQ. Full variable domain (missing parts from reference TRBV7-8 and TRBJ1-3): GAGVSQSPRYKVAKRGQDVALRCDPISGHVSLFWYQQALGQGPEFLTYFQNEAQLDKSGLPSDRFFAERPEGSVSTLKIQRTQQEDSAVYLCASSIRTAGNTIYFGEGSWLTVV.

The chain uses TRBV6-5 and TRBJ2-7, with a weak D call TRBD1 (6 bases). The germline V gene has CDR1 MNHEY and CDR2 SVGAGI. This CDR3 is built from 14 residues. Between the trimmed V and J ends, which lost 3 bases and 3 bases, there was a span of 12 bases. The CDR3 is CASSYGDTYYEQYF. CDR3 sequence (DNA): TGTGCCAGCAGTTATGGGGACACCTACTACGAGCAGTACTTC.

The gene calls are TRBV9 and TRBJ2-1; 12 bases fit TRBD2. This CDR3 is 16 amino acids long. The V gene's germline CDR1 is SGDLS and CDR2 YYNGEE. Trimming at V came to 3 bases and at J to 4 bases, leaving 5 bases not matched to a gene. CDR3 sequence reads: CASSGGLAGLYNEQFF. The CDR3 bases are TGTGCCAGCAGCGGCGGACTAGCGGGGTTGTACAATGAGCAGTTCTTC.

The CDR3 bases are TGTGCCAGCAGTGAAGAGGGTTGGGGCAGGGCTTTCTTT. Translation gives CASSEEGWGRAFF. The V gene is TRBV6-1, the J gene TRBJ1-1; tentative D call: TRBD1 (5 bases). Trimming removed 1 base at V and 11 bases at J, with 14 bases between. Germline values: CDR1 MNHNS, CDR2 SASEGT. The CDR3 is 13 amino acids.

The CDR3 region is CASSLSTDHEQYF. In nucleotides, the CDR3 is TGTGCCAGCAGCTTGAGCACAGACCACGAGCAGTACTTC. The rearrangement joins TRBV7-8 to TRBJ2-7; D call uncertain. Trimming left V 3 bases short and J 5 bases short, with 11 bases between. The CDR3 sequence is 13 residues long. The germline V gene has CDR1 SGHVS and CDR2 FQNEAQ.

The rearrangement joins TRBV9 to TRBJ2-7; D is unresolved. CDR1 is SGDLS and CDR2 is YYNGEE in the germline V gene. The CDR3 totals 13 residues. With 3 bases removed from V and 5 bases from J, the gap between germline ends came to 12 bases. The CDR3 DNA reads TGTGCCAGCAGCGCTATGACCCGGGACGAGCAGTACTTC. Protein product: CASSAMTRDEQYF.

This chain connects TRBV7-9 to TRBJ1-2; D unclear. Trimming took off 1 base at V and 6 bases at J, with 18 bases between the two ends. The CDR3 totals 16 residues. Germline V gene sequence: CDR1 SEHNR, CDR2 FQNEAQ (reference sequence). The CDR3 region has the DNA TGTGCCAGCAGCTTAGACCTGCTTCGGGCGGCCCATGGCTACACCTTC. Translated, it gives CASSLDLLRAAHGYTF.

Turning to this clone: The same CDR3 also results from other DNA sequences found in this sample. The CDR3 sequence is CASSYSKWNEAFF. CDR3 DNA: TGTGCCAGCAGTTACTCGAAATGGAATGAAGCTTTCTTT. This chain connects TRBV6-5 to TRBJ1-1, with D unclear. CDR1 is MNHEY and CDR2 is SVGAGI in the germline V gene. Trimming took 0 bases from V and 7 from J, leaving 9 bases between them. This CDR3 is 13 amino acids long.

The V call is TRBV11-2, the J call TRBJ1-4, with TRBD1 matching 8 bases. J was trimmed by 8 bases and V by 2 bases; bases with no gene match: 4. The CDR3 covers 14 residues. Germline loops: CDR1 SGHAT, CDR2 FQNNGV. The CDR3 is CASSLTGGVEKLFF. The CDR3 coding sequence is TGTGCCAGCAGCTTAACAGGGGGGGTAGAAAAACTGTTTTTT.

V gene TRBV2 combines with J gene TRBJ1-2, with 10 positions matching TRBD1. Germline V gives CDR1 SNHLY, CDR2 FYNNEI. Losses at the gene ends were 6 bases for V and 1 base for J; bases not matched to a gene: 8. The CDR3 consists of 16 residues. CDR3 sequence: CASRPGTGVVNYGYTF. CDR3 sequence (DNA): TGTGCCAGCAGGCCCGGGACAGGGGTTGTTAACTATGGCTACACCTTC.

CDR3 nucleotides: TGTGCCAGCAGGACTAGGGACAGGGGTCCTGGCTACACCTTC. As protein: CASRTRDRGPGYTF. The V gene is TRBV27, the J gene TRBJ1-2; 10 bases agree with TRBD1. CDR1 is MNHEY, CDR2 SMNVEV, per germline (reference sequence). The CDR3 is 14 amino acids. The junction had 8 bases not matched to a gene; V was cut back by 6 bases and J by 7 bases.

This CDR3 is CASSIRDREHEQYF. Written as DNA, the CDR3 is TGTGCCAGTAGTATTCGAGACAGGGAGCACGAGCAGTACTTC. The chain combines TRBV19 with TRBJ2-7; 7 nucleotides match TRBD1. Germline CDR1 is LNHDA and CDR2 is SQIVND (reference sequence). The length of the CDR3 is 14 residues. Trimming cost V 3 bases and J 5 bases; bases outside gene matches: 7.